Listed below are T cell receptor beta chains from one sample, sequenced in a study of T cell changes during pregnancy in multiple sclerosis. Some clones are missing from TCRdb's copy, which holds only in-frame ones; the method was immunoSEQ multiplex PCR. The table has around 34,000 clones, roughly 90% seen once; the top ten hold around 4.1%. Sequencing used CD8+ T cells from peripheral blood mononuclear cells, obtained after pregnancy. The receptors shown here come from a female donor with multiple sclerosis, enrolled in a pregnancy study. Both conserved end residues are part of each CDR3. Each record gives: J gene, CDR3 length, D gene, V gene, CDR3 protein. The D gene is left open where the match is weak.

J: TRBJ2-7
length: 12
D: -
V: TRBV4-3
CDR3: CASSQEGGEQYF

J: TRBJ2-4
length: 15
D: TRBD1
V: TRBV19
CDR3: CASIGQGVAKNIQYF

J: TRBJ1-3
length: 15
D: -
V: TRBV10-3
CDR3: CAISEDSSSGNTIYF

J: TRBJ1-1
length: 18
D: -
V: TRBV5-5
CDR3: CASSAGRYLTENNTEAFF

J: TRBJ2-1
length: 13
D: -
V: TRBV29-1
CDR3: CSVPGLGYNEQFF

J: TRBJ2-2
length: 13
D: TRBD1
V: TRBV19
CDR3: CASIRQGVGELFF

J: TRBJ2-3
length: 16
D: -
V: TRBV5-8
CDR3: CASSRVGEGEADTQYF

J: TRBJ2-7
length: 13
D: TRBD1
V: TRBV5-1
CDR3: CASSWDSSYEQYF

J: TRBJ1-1
length: 14
D: -
V: TRBV7-3
CDR3: CASSLHQGNTEAFF

J: TRBJ2-7
length: 14
D: -
V: TRBV19
CDR3: CASSIAQSSYEQYF

J: TRBJ2-1
length: 16
D: -
V: TRBV9
CDR3: CASSVGETSYPNEQFF

J: TRBJ2-7
length: 12
D: TRBD1
V: TRBV27
CDR3: CASRDRGHEQYF

J: TRBJ1-1
length: 17
D: TRBD1
V: TRBV7-9
CDR3: CASTLDRALNSNTEAFF

J: TRBJ2-3
length: 15
D: TRBD1
V: TRBV7-9
CDR3: CASSLRDRDMETQYF

J: TRBJ2-7
length: 11
D: -
V: TRBV14
CDR3: CASSSYFEQYF

J: TRBJ1-1
length: 13
D: TRBD1
V: TRBV7-9
CDR3: CASSGDRDSEAFF

J: TRBJ1-2
length: 13
D: TRBD1
V: TRBV6-6
CDR3: CASSYEGQARYTF

J: TRBJ2-3
length: 14
D: -
V: TRBV6-6
CDR3: CASKPVPGTDTQYF

J: TRBJ1-5
length: 16
D: -
V: TRBV4-3
CDR3: CASSPRQKEGNQPQHF

J: TRBJ2-7
length: 15
D: TRBD2
V: TRBV6-1
CDR3: CASGLAGGKSYEQYF

J: TRBJ1-2
length: 13
D: -
V: TRBV4-1
CDR3: CASSQDRAAGYTF

J: TRBJ2-5
length: 18
D: TRBD2
V: TRBV4-2
CDR3: CASSQEGTSGGATETQYF

J: TRBJ2-3
length: 15
D: TRBD1
V: TRBV9
CDR3: CASSGRQGSTDTQYF

J: TRBJ2-7
length: 15
D: -
V: TRBV5-5
CDR3: CASSLVPSSAYEQYF

J: TRBJ1-2
length: 13
D: -
V: TRBV9
CDR3: CASSGVGGEGYTF

J: TRBJ2-7
length: 12
D: -
V: TRBV5-1
CDR3: CASSGDSYEQYF

J: TRBJ1-6
length: 12
D: -
V: TRBV7-9
CDR3: CASSSGGSPLHF

J: TRBJ1-1
length: 14
D: -
V: TRBV2
CDR3: CASSEGARNTEAFF

J: TRBJ2-5
length: 17
D: TRBD2
V: TRBV13
CDR3: CASTGRGTSAFRETQYF

J: TRBJ2-3
length: 14
D: -
V: TRBV9
CDR3: CASSTGTSTDTQYF

J: TRBJ1-2
length: 12
D: -
V: TRBV5-8
CDR3: CASSSGIVGYTF

J: TRBJ1-1
length: 12
D: TRBD1
V: TRBV9
CDR3: CASSSTGAEAFF

J: TRBJ2-7
length: 19
D: TRBD1
V: TRBV14
CDR3: CASSQTGTGAHYNSYEQYF

J: TRBJ2-7
length: 14
D: TRBD1
V: TRBV27
CDR3: CASSFDRERYEQYF

J: TRBJ2-7
length: 13
D: -
V: TRBV7-3
CDR3: CASSTGTGSEQYF

J: TRBJ2-2
length: 16
D: TRBD2
V: TRBV27
CDR3: CASMFSGGWNTGELFF

J: TRBJ2-5
length: 11
D: -
V: TRBV6-6
CDR3: CASSLQETQYF

J: TRBJ2-7
length: 14
D: -
V: TRBV11-1
CDR3: CASSLEAGSYEQYF

J: TRBJ1-5
length: 14
D: -
V: TRBV5-6
CDR3: CASSLTQSNQPQHF

J: TRBJ2-7
length: 15
D: -
V: TRBV4-2
CDR3: CASSQVWGVSYEQYF

J: TRBJ2-1
length: 13
D: -
V: TRBV5-6
CDR3: CASSLAQHNEQFF

J: TRBJ2-7
length: 12
D: -
V: TRBV30
CDR3: CAWSPSFYEQYF

J: TRBJ2-3
length: 18
D: -
V: TRBV6-1
CDR3: CASSEDPLLGPYPDTQYF

J: TRBJ2-5
length: 14
D: -
V: TRBV10-3
CDR3: CAISAQGSQRDQYF

J: TRBJ1-2
length: 15
D: TRBD1
V: TRBV7-8
CDR3: CASSFDRGRAYGYTF

J: TRBJ2-1
length: 11
D: TRBD1
V: TRBV7-2
CDR3: CASLKGTGLFF

J: TRBJ1-3
length: 14
D: TRBD1
V: TRBV7-9
CDR3: CASSLRGTGNTIYF

J: TRBJ1-1
length: 12
D: -
V: TRBV5-5
CDR3: CASSSGGTEAFF

J: TRBJ1-2
length: 14
D: TRBD1
V: TRBV4-1
CDR3: CTSSHGQVDYGYTF

J: TRBJ1-2
length: 15
D: TRBD1
V: TRBV6-5
CDR3: CASSYGDRGNYGYTF

J: TRBJ1-1
length: 15
D: TRBD1
V: TRBV15
CDR3: CATSSLQGMNTEAFF

J: TRBJ2-3
length: 18
D: TRBD1
V: TRBV2
CDR3: CASSEVVGTGSNTDTQYF

J: TRBJ1-2
length: 13
D: -
V: TRBV2
CDR3: CATPFRGGYGYTF

J: TRBJ2-7
length: 12
D: TRBD2
V: TRBV2
CDR3: CASRAGDHEQYF

J: TRBJ2-2
length: 16
D: TRBD1
V: TRBV4-3
CDR3: CASSQDPGQVTGELFF

J: TRBJ2-2
length: 21
D: TRBD2
V: TRBV7-7
CDR3: CASSFGAASGTAGGLGGELFF

J: TRBJ2-3
length: 18
D: TRBD2
V: TRBV7-3
CDR3: CASSSLGLAGGWADTQYF